The 10 T cell receptor beta chains given below trace back to one sample, sequenced in a study of shared clonotypes between healthy human individuals. Assay: immunoSEQ multiplex PCR; the TCRdb copy retains only in-frame clones and omits some. The data contain a few hundred thousand clones, around three quarters of them singletons. Sequencing was carried out using PBMCs. These receptors were collected from a middle-aged woman in good health. Some clones in this sample may be carry-over from other donors' samples.

J is TRBJ1-4 and V is TRBV10-3; 7 bases match TRBD1. Germline V gene lookup returns CDR1 ENHRY and CDR2 SYGVKD. With 3 bases clipped from V and 5 bases from J, the junction kept 0 bases outside the gene matches. This CDR3 spans 13 amino acids. The CDR3 coding sequence is TGTGCCATCAGTGAACAGGGGAATGAAAAACTGTTTTTT. This encodes CAISEQGNEKLFF.

V usage is TRBV7-2 and J usage is TRBJ2-3, with TRBD1 identical over 10 bases. V lost 5 bases to trimming and J lost 4 bases; unmatched junction nucleotides: 9. Germline V lookup: CDR1 SGHTA, CDR2 FQGNSA. This CDR3 has 16 amino acids. The chain's CDR3 is CASSIGQGVWADTQYF. The DNA for the CDR3 is TGTGCCAGCAGCATAGGACAGGGGGTATGGGCAGATACGCAGTATTTT. The whole variable domain, filled in from reference TRBV7-2 and TRBJ2-3, reads GAGVSQSPSNKVTEKGKDVELRCDPISGHTALYWYRQSLGQGLEFLIYFQGNSAPDKSGLPSDRFSAERTGGSVSTLTIQRTQQEDSAVYLCASSIGQGVWADTQYFGPGTRLTVL.

The chain recombines TRBV5-1 with TRBJ1-1; TRBD1 agrees at 8 bases. Germline CDR1 is SGHRS and CDR2 is YFSETQ. V was clipped by 2 bases and J by 5 bases; unmatched bases: 14. The CDR3 is made up of 17 amino acids. The CDR3 here is CASSLNPLGQGGTEAFF. CDR3 coding DNA: TGCGCCAGCAGCTTAAACCCCTTAGGACAGGGAGGGACTGAAGCTTTCTTT.

This chain connects TRBV19 to TRBJ1-5, with a possible D match to TRBD1 (6 bases). CDR3 length: 13 residues. Trimming shortened V by 3 bases and J by 6 bases, and 9 bases separated the two germline ends. The germline V gene encodes CDR1 LNHDA and CDR2 SQIVND (reference sequence). This chain's CDR3 is CASSMGAVQPQHF. The CDR3 DNA reads as TGTGCCAGTAGTATGGGGGCTGTTCAGCCCCAGCATTTT.

This clone came up a few times. The chain carries TRBV5-8 and TRBJ2-4; 10 bases agree with TRBD1. J was trimmed by 9 bases and V by 8 bases; bases with no gene match: 11. CDR3 size: 14 residues. Germline assignment: CDR1 SGHTS and CDR2 YDEGEE. The CDR3 region is CASTTGGYDVIQYF. As DNA, the CDR3 is TGTGCCAGTACGACAGGGGGCTATGACGTCATTCAGTACTTC.

Of note for this clone: A far larger clone is a single base away, which makes a read error likely. V is TRBV29-1 and J is TRBJ2-2; TRBD2 matches 7 bases. The CDR3 length is 15 residues. The V gene's germline CDR1 is SQVTM and CDR2 ANQGSEA. The CDR3 spells CGVEFGRSGTGELFF. The CDR3 region has the DNA TGCGGCGTTGAATTCGGGAGGTCCGGCACCGGGGAGCTGTTTTTT.

The V call is TRBV4-1, the J call TRBJ2-1; 9 bases match TRBD2. Unmatched junction bases numbered 5, after V lost 0 bases and J lost 2 bases. Looked up from germline, CDR1 is MGHRA and CDR2 is YSYEKL. This CDR3 comprises 17 residues. The CDR3: CASSQERLAGPYNEQFF. CDR3 sequence (DNA): TGCGCCAGCAGCCAAGAGAGGCTAGCGGGACCCTACAATGAGCAGTTCTTC.

The chain carries TRBV19 and TRBJ1-5; tentative D call: TRBD1 (5 bases). Germline values: CDR1 LNHDA, CDR2 SQIVND (reference sequence). The CDR3 is 16 residues long. The ends were cut back, 5 bases at V and 0 bases at J, with 14 bases in the middle. The CDR3 sequence: CASSYWWGDSNQPQHF. The CDR3 DNA sequence: TGTGCCAGTAGTTATTGGTGGGGGGATAGCAATCAGCCCCAGCATTTT.

This clone was found many times. The V gene is TRBV7-9, the J gene TRBJ2-5; 9 bases align to TRBD1. Germline CDR1 is SEHNR and CDR2 is FQNEAQ (reference sequence). J was trimmed by 4 bases and V by 5 bases; bases with no gene match: 14. This CDR3 contains 17 residues. The DNA of the CDR3 is TGTGCCAGCAGCGAAGGACAGGGGTGGAGTTTAGGAGAGACCCAGTACTTC. Residues: CASSEGQGWSLGETQYF.

V and J are TRBV2 and TRBJ2-7; D unresolved. CDR1 and CDR2 from the germline V gene are SNHLY and FYNNEI. Trimming took off 5 bases at V and 0 bases at J, with 11 bases between the two ends. This CDR3 contains 14 residues. CDR3 amino acids: CASSPTGHSYEQYF. CDR3 nucleotide sequence: TGTGCCAGCAGTCCCACCGGCCACTCCTACGAGCAGTACTTC.